A selection of T cell receptor beta chains follows, all from one sample in a study of cytomegalovirus exposure and HLA in healthy donors. Assay used: immunoSEQ multiplex PCR; TCRdb lists only in-frame clones, some missing. The sample holds around 200,000 clones, 75% to 85% seen once. The sequenced sample consisted of PBMCs. The receptor set was obtained from a girl aged 2 to 10 in good health and CMV-seropositive. The CDR3 runs from the conserved cysteine through the conserved F or W. The order of the fields is V gene, clone size, D gene, J gene, CDR3 protein, CDR3 DNA. The D gene is left open where the match is weak. Only some rows state a clone size, as once, few, many or a class for expanded clones.

V: TRBV27; size: .; D: .; J: TRBJ2-1; CDR3: CASSPRGAGTTYNEQFF; DNA: TGTGCCAGCAGTCCCCGTGGGGCGGGAACGACCTACAATGAGCAGTTCTTC
V: TRBV6-5; size: .; D: .; J: TRBJ1-1; CDR3: CASSYRGAAFF; DNA: TGTGCCAGCAGTTACAGGGGCGCGGCTTTCTTT
V: TRBV20-1; size: .; D: .; J: TRBJ2-1; CDR3: CSSLGNEQFF; DNA: TGCAGTTCCCTAGGCAATGAGCAGTTCTTC
V: TRBV28; size: .; D: TRBD1; J: TRBJ1-1; CDR3: CASSLKGQGGTEAFF; DNA: TGTGCCAGCAGCCTAAAGGGACAGGGCGGGACTGAAGCTTTCTTT
V: TRBV2; size: .; D: TRBD1; J: TRBJ1-1; CDR3: CASTLGQDEAFF; DNA: TGTGCCAGCACCCTAGGACAGGATGAAGCTTTCTTT
V: TRBV7-2; size: .; D: TRBD2; J: TRBJ2-2; CDR3: CASSLMPGGRGTGELFF; DNA: TGTGCCAGCAGCTTAATGCCGGGGGGGAGGGGCACCGGGGAGCTGTTTTTT
V: TRBV27; size: once; D: TRBD1; J: TRBJ2-7; CDR3: CASRERGLYEQYF; DNA: TGTGCCTCCCGGGAAAGGGGGCTCTACGAGCAGTACTTC
V: TRBV7-3; size: .; D: TRBD1; J: TRBJ1-3; CDR3: CASSVPGQVARSSGNTIYF; DNA: TGTGCCAGCAGCGTCCCAGGACAGGTAGCCCGGAGCTCTGGAAACACCATATATTTT
V: TRBV6-1; size: .; D: .; J: TRBJ2-3; CDR3: CASQRRETDTQYF; DNA: TGTGCCAGCCAGCGAAGGGAGACAGATACGCAGTATTTT
V: TRBV29-1; size: .; D: .; J: TRBJ1-3; CDR3: CSVVGGLGGNTIYF; DNA: TGCAGCGTTGTCGGAGGATTGGGGGGAAACACCATATATTTT
V: TRBV6-6; size: once; D: .; J: TRBJ1-2; CDR3: CASGFDRRYYGYTF; DNA: TGTGCCAGCGGGTTCGACCGGAGGTACTATGGCTACACCTTC
V: TRBV2; size: .; D: .; J: TRBJ1-1; CDR3: CASSEGGPRTEAFF; DNA: TGTGCCAGCAGTGAGGGGGGGCCGAGGACTGAAGCTTTCTTT
V: TRBV6-5; size: .; D: .; J: TRBJ1-1; CDR3: CASSRGNTEAFF; DNA: TGTGCCAGCAGTCGCGGGAACACTGAGGCTTTCTTT
V: TRBV19; size: .; D: .; J: TRBJ1-2; CDR3: CATKDTGGDNYGYTF; DNA: TGTGCCACTAAAGATACGGGGGGCGATAACTATGGCTACACCTTC
V: TRBV21-1; size: once; D: .; J: TRBJ1-2; CDR3: CASSKGNREPYGYTF; DNA: TGTGCCAGCAGCAAGGGGAACAGGGAGCCCTATGGCTACACCTTC
V: TRBV2; size: .; D: .; J: TRBJ2-1; CDR3: CASSPLGRWPNNEQFF; DNA: TGTGCCAGCAGCCCCCTGGGCCGCTGGCCGAACAATGAGCAGTTCTTC
V: TRBV11-2; size: few; D: .; J: TRBJ2-3; CDR3: CASSTRLVPLTDTQYF; DNA: TGTGCCAGCAGCACCCGACTAGTTCCCCTCACAGATACGCAGTATTTT
V: TRBV14; size: .; D: TRBD1; J: TRBJ2-3; CDR3: CASSDRVTDTQYF; DNA: TGTGCCAGCAGCGACAGGGTAACAGATACGCAGTATTTT
V: TRBV29-1; size: .; D: TRBD2; J: TRBJ2-5; CDR3: CSTGGLGNQETQYF; DNA: TGCAGCACCGGGGGGTTGGGGAACCAAGAGACCCAGTACTTC
V: TRBV5-1; size: few; D: TRBD1; J: TRBJ2-1; CDR3: CASSLDRGQFYNEQFF; DNA: TGCGCCAGCAGCTTGGACAGGGGGCAGTTCTACAATGAGCAGTTCTTC
V: TRBV10-3; size: .; D: .; J: TRBJ1-3; CDR3: CAISESGDYSGNTIYF; DNA: TGTGCCATCAGTGAGTCGGGGGACTACTCTGGAAACACCATATATTTT
V: TRBV20-1; size: .; D: .; J: TRBJ2-3; CDR3: CSVPPGDTQYF; DNA: TGCAGTGTTCCGCCCGGGGATACGCAGTATTTT
V: TRBV30; size: .; D: TRBD1; J: TRBJ1-2; CDR3: CAWSQGANYGYTF; DNA: TGTGCCTGGAGTCAGGGGGCGAACTATGGCTACACCTTC
V: TRBV6-1; size: .; D: .; J: TRBJ1-4; CDR3: CASSEAGATNEKLFF; DNA: TGTGCCAGCAGTGAAGCAGGGGCTACTAATGAAAAACTGTTTTTT
V: TRBV10-3; size: few; D: TRBD2; J: TRBJ2-1; CDR3: CASRPGTSGGKEQFF; DNA: TGTGCCAGCAGGCCTGGGACTAGCGGAGGGAAAGAGCAGTTCTTC
V: TRBV4-1; size: .; D: .; J: TRBJ2-1; CDR3: CASSQDPLNEQFF; DNA: TGCGCCAGCAGCCAAGATCCTCTCAATGAGCAGTTCTTC
V: TRBV19; size: .; D: TRBD1; J: TRBJ1-5; CDR3: CASSLSGQGFQPQHF; DNA: TGTGCCAGTAGCCTTTCGGGACAGGGGTTTCAGCCCCAGCATTTT
V: TRBV20-1; size: .; D: .; J: TRBJ2-7; CDR3: CSAISGLEQYF; DNA: TGCAGTGCGATCTCTGGGCTGGAGCAGTACTTC
V: TRBV27; size: .; D: .; J: TRBJ2-7; CDR3: CASRGTGLSEQYF; DNA: TGTGCCAGCAGAGGCACAGGGCTGAGCGAGCAGTACTTC
V: TRBV25-1; size: few; D: TRBD1; J: TRBJ1-1; CDR3: CASSDRGTEAFF; DNA: TGTGCCAGCAGTGACAGGGGGACTGAAGCTTTCTTT
V: TRBV28; size: .; D: TRBD1; J: TRBJ2-3; CDR3: CASSFARGQDTQYF; DNA: TGTGCCAGCAGTTTTGCCAGGGGGCAAGATACGCAGTATTTT
V: TRBV15; size: .; D: TRBD2; J: TRBJ2-1; CDR3: CATSRGLGGSSYNEQFF; DNA: TGTGCCACCAGCAGAGGCCTGGGCGGGAGTTCCTACAATGAGCAGTTCTTC
V: TRBV11-3; size: .; D: .; J: TRBJ1-5; CDR3: CASSLAGDSNQPQHF; DNA: TGTGCCAGCAGCTTGGCCGGGGATAGCAATCAGCCCCAGCATTTT
V: TRBV4-2; size: .; D: .; J: TRBJ2-7; CDR3: CASSLTERTNYEQYF; DNA: TGTGCCAGCAGCCTTACTGAGAGAACTAACTACGAGCAGTACTTC
V: TRBV6-4; size: .; D: TRBD2; J: TRBJ2-7; CDR3: CASSGTSGGPYEQYF; DNA: TGTGCCAGCAGTGGGACTAGCGGGGGGCCCTACGAGCAGTACTTC
V: TRBV28; size: .; D: TRBD1; J: TRBJ1-1; CDR3: CATNLGTGGYTEAFF; DNA: TGTGCCACCAACCTAGGGACAGGGGGCTACACTGAAGCTTTCTTT
V: TRBV13; size: .; D: TRBD1; J: TRBJ1-2; CDR3: CASSLGGGGGYGYTF; DNA: TGTGCCAGCAGCTTAGGTGGAGGGGGCGGATATGGCTACACCTTC
V: TRBV15; size: .; D: TRBD1; J: TRBJ2-7; CDR3: CATSRAPTTGPSHEQYF; DNA: TGTGCCACCAGCAGAGCCCCGACGACAGGGCCCTCGCACGAGCAGTACTTC
V: TRBV10-3; size: .; D: .; J: TRBJ1-2; CDR3: CASTGTHNYGYTF; DNA: TGTGCCTCCACCGGGACTCATAACTATGGCTACACCTTC
V: TRBV5-1; size: .; D: .; J: TRBJ2-5; CDR3: CASSSVPSAQETQYF; DNA: TGCGCCAGCAGCTCGGTCCCTAGCGCTCAAGAGACCCAGTACTTC
V: TRBV19; size: .; D: .; J: TRBJ1-2; CDR3: CASTYTPPRGYGYTF; DNA: TGTGCCAGTACCTATACGCCCCCGAGGGGGTATGGCTACACCTTC
V: TRBV30; size: .; D: TRBD2; J: TRBJ2-3; CDR3: CAWSSGASTDTQYF; DNA: TGTGCCTGGAGTAGCGGGGCTAGCACAGATACGCAGTATTTT
V: TRBV6-1; size: .; D: .; J: TRBJ1-1; CDR3: CASSVQGWAEAFF; DNA: TGTGCCAGCAGTGTCCAGGGTTGGGCTGAAGCTTTCTTT
V: TRBV30; size: .; D: .; J: TRBJ1-2; CDR3: CAWRHTGWGGYTF; DNA: TGTGCCTGGAGGCACACAGGGTGGGGTGGCTACACCTTC
V: TRBV5-6; size: .; D: .; J: TRBJ1-3; CDR3: CASSLDPMEDTIYF; DNA: TGTGCCAGCAGCTTGGATCCTATGGAGGACACCATATATTTT
V: TRBV21-1; size: .; D: .; J: TRBJ1-5; CDR3: CASSKLICRQTRENANQPQHF; DNA: TGTGCCAGCAGCAAATTAATCTGTAGGCAGACGAGGGAAAACGCCAATCAGCCCCAGCATTTT
V: TRBV6-5; size: once; D: .; J: TRBJ2-2; CDR3: CASSYSSNTGELFF; DNA: TGTGCCAGCAGTTACTCCTCTAACACCGGGGAGCTGTTTTTT
V: TRBV25-1; size: .; D: .; J: TRBJ1-6; CDR3: CASSEYGPGNNSPLHF; DNA: TGTGCCAGCAGTGAATATGGTCCGGGTAATAATTCACCCCTCCACTTT
V: TRBV7-3; size: .; D: .; J: TRBJ2-1; CDR3: CASSLGSDGGYNEQFF; DNA: TGTGCCAGCAGCTTAGGGTCCGACGGGGGCTACAATGAGCAGTTCTTC
V: TRBV7-2; size: .; D: .; J: TRBJ2-5; CDR3: CASSFVRGETQYF; DNA: TGTGCCAGCAGCTTCGTACGGGGGGAGACCCAGTACTTC